This T cell receptor beta chain came from a study of beta chain features in type 1 diabetes. Germline values: CDR1 ENHRY, CDR2 SYGVKD. The CDR3 has 12 amino acids. V lost 5 bases and J lost 4, with 6 bases in between. The sample holds a few counts of this clone. The antigen remains undetermined. Study-level results: The naive, central memory and Treg TCRB repertoires showed an apparent similarity that was greater among patients than among healthy donors.

Expressed TCRB transcripts were sequenced because the isolated RNA had all been reverse transcribed beforehand. Using immunoSEQ multiplex PCR, the repertoire was profiled, and TCRdb retains in-frame clones only, with some absent. Altogether fewer than 900,000 clones are present, about 17% being singletons, with the ten largest covering around 0.02%. The chain recombines TRBV10-3 with TRBJ2-1; D not resolved. This sequence originates from a woman between 18 and 29 years old in good health. The specimen was naive CD4+ T cells from blood. In DNA, the CDR3 is TGTGCCATCAGTATAGGGTACAATGAGCAGTTCTTC. It specifies CAISIGYNEQFF.